This T cell receptor beta chain was sequenced during a study of T cell responses to AZD1222 COVID-19 vaccine. This CDR3 region has 14 residues. The V gene end was trimmed by 3 bases and the J gene end by 5 bases; junction bases not matched to a gene: 6. Germline loops: CDR1 LGHDT, CDR2 YNNKEL (reference sequence). To note about this clone: The antigen is undetermined.

Whole-study findings and limits: Clonal diversity was possibly underestimated; the donors were predominantly white British and more often female. Samples come after the peak T cell response, not at day 14. At baseline, just 6 or 7 AZD1222 recipients tested seropositive.

The method was immunoSEQ multiplex PCR; TCRdb's version includes in-frame clones alone and lacks a portion of them. The profile shows about 180,000 clones, 70% to 90% of them singletons. Sequencing used peripheral blood, obtained on day 0 of AZD1222 vaccination. This rearrangement joins TRBV3-1 (or the pseudogene TRBV3-2) to TRBJ2-5, with 7 bases matching TRBD2. This clonotype was obtained from an adult in good health. CDR3 loop: CASSHHGGVETQYF. The DNA of the CDR3 is TGTGCCAGCAGCCATCATGGGGGGGTGGAGACCCAGTACTTC.